This T cell receptor (beta chain) was identified in a study of T cell clonality in common variable immunodeficiency. Study-level findings and limits: Compared with healthy controls, CVID subjects showed increased TCRbeta clonality, mostly in about a third. What drives increased CVID clonality needs T cell subpopulation sequencing. Reportedly, TCR beta sequences from common variable immunodeficiency showed fewer deletions and N-nucleotide insertions. Links between repertoire features and CVID complications were heterogeneity-limited.

Using immunoSEQ multiplex PCR, the repertoire was profiled, and TCRdb retains in-frame clones only, with some absent. The sample holds about 39,000 clones, and no clone turns up only once. This clone has ten or more counts. The antigen is unknown. The sequence runs out 3 residues before the end of the CDR3; the remainder is reconstructed from the germline J gene. The CDR3 is 15 residues long. The germline V gene has CDR1 KGHSH and CDR2 LQKENI. V dropped 6 bases and J dropped 6 bases, with 21 bases sitting between them. This chain uses TRBV18 with TRBJ2-7; D perhaps matches TRBD1 (5 bases). The sequencing input was peripheral blood mononuclear cells. The TCR originated in a person aged 18 to 70 in good health. This CDR3 is CASSRSTAVLTEQYF. The CDR3 bases that were read are TGTGCCAGCTCCCGATCGACAGCCGTACTGACCGAG.